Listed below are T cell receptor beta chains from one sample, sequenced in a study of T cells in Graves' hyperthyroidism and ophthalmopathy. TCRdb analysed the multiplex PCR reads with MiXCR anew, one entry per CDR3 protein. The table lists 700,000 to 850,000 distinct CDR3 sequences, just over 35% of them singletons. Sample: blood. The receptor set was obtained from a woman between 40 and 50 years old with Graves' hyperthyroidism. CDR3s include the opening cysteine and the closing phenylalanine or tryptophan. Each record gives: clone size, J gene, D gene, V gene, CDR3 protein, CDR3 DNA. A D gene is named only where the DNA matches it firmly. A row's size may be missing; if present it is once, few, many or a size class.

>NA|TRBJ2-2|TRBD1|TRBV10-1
CASSPGTGWTGELFF
TGCGCCAGCAGTCCCGGGACAGGGTGGACCGGGGAGCTGTTTTTT
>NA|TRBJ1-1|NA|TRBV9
CASSVDPGYTEAFF
TGTGCCAGCAGCGTAGACCCGGGTTACACTGAAGCTTTCTTT
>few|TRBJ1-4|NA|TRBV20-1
CSARDGQGSRFF
TGCAGTGCTAGAGATGGCCAGGGCTCGAGATTTTTT
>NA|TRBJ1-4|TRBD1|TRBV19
CASSPRDSYGPLVNEKLFF
TGTGCCAGTAGTCCCAGGGACAGTTACGGTCCTCTTGTTAATGAAAAACTGTTTTTT
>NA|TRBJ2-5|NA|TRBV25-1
CASSERGSQGNQETQYF
TGTGCCAGCAGTGAAAGGGGTAGCCAGGGGAACCAAGAGACCCAGTACTTC
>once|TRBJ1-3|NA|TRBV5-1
CASSFWAASPGNTIYF
TGCGCCAGCAGCTTCTGGGCAGCCTCCCCTGGAAACACCATATATTTT
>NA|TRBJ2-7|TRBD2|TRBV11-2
CASSFSLGREGYSYEQYF
TGTGCCAGCAGTTTCTCCCTTGGGCGGGAGGGATACTCCTACGAGCAGTACTTC
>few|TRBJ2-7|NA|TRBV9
CASSGRGDHEQYF
TGTGCCAGCAGCGGAAGAGGGGATCATGAGCAGTACTTC
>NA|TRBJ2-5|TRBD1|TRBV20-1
CSARPGTGWKETQYF
TGCAGTGCTAGACCCGGGACAGGGTGGAAAGAGACCCAGTACTTC
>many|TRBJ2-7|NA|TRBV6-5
CASSFDGLAYEQYF
TGTGCCAGCAGTTTCGACGGGCTAGCCTACGAGCAGTACTTC